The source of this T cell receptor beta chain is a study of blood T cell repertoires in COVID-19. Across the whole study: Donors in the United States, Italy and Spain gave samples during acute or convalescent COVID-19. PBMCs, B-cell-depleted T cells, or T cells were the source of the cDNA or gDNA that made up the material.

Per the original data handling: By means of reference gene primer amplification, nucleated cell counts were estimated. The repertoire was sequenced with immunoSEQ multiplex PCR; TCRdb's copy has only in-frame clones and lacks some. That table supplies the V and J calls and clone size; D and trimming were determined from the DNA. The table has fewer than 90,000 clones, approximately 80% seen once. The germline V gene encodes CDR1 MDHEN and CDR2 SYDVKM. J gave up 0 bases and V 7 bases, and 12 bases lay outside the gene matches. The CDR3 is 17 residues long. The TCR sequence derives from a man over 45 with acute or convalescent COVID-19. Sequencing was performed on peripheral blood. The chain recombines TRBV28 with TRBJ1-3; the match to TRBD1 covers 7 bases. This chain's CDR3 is CASTPGQSLLSGNTIYF. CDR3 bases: TGTGCCAGCACCCCGGGACAGTCTCTCCTCTCTGGAAACACCATATATTTT.